Listed below are T cell receptor beta chains from one sample, sequenced in a study of cytomegalovirus exposure and HLA in healthy donors. Produced via immunoSEQ multiplex PCR; TCRdb's table is partial and in-frame only. The table shows 100,000 to 150,000 clones, with 83% occurring only once. What was sequenced was PBMCs. The receptor set was obtained from a man between 18 and 29 years old in good health and CMV-seropositive. Each CDR3 is given with its conserved first and last residue. A D gene is named only where the DNA matches it firmly. The size of a clone is reported for some rows only, either as once, few or many, or as a class for expanded clones.

TRBV7-2	-	TRBJ2-1	-	TGTGCCAGCAGCCCTACCCTGGGAGACGTCTCCTACAATGAGCAGTTCTTC	CASSPTLGDVSYNEQFF
TRBV10-3	TRBD1	TRBJ2-5	-	TGTGCCATCAGGACAGGGGTGGAAGGAGAGACCCAGTACTTC	CAIRTGVEGETQYF
TRBV2	-	TRBJ1-2	-	TGTGCCAGCAGTGAAGCGGGGACAACTTACGATGGCTACACCTTC	CASSEAGTTYDGYTF
TRBV9	-	TRBJ1-4	once	TGTGCCAGCAGCCTGGACAGTGATAATGAAAAACTGTTTTTT	CASSLDSDNEKLFF
TRBV6-1	-	TRBJ2-3	-	TGTGCCAGCACTTCATGGGCACCGCCAGATACGCAGTATTTT	CASTSWAPPDTQYF
TRBV9	TRBD1	TRBJ2-2	-	TGTGCCAGCAGCCCACCGGGACAGGGTGTCAGGGAGCTGTTTTTT	CASSPPGQGVRELFF
TRBV29-1	TRBD1	TRBJ2-7	-	TGCAGCGTCATGGGTCCGATGGGGACAGGGGTATACGAGCAGTACTTC	CSVMGPMGTGVYEQYF
TRBV30	TRBD1	TRBJ1-6	-	TGTGCCTGGAGTGGGACAGGGAATAATTCACCCCTCCACTTT	CAWSGTGNNSPLHF
TRBV9	-	TRBJ1-1	-	TGTGCCAGCAGCGTAGAGGCGGTCACTGAAGCTTTCTTT	CASSVEAVTEAFF
TRBV5-1	TRBD2	TRBJ2-7	-	TGCGCCAGCAGCTTGGAGGGACGGGGGGATTACGAGCAGTACTTC	CASSLEGRGDYEQYF
TRBV30	-	TRBJ1-2	-	TGTGCCTGGAGGCAGGTCTATGGCTACACCTTC	CAWRQVYGYTF
TRBV11-2	TRBD2	TRBJ2-3	-	TGTGCCAGCAGCTTCGACACAAGACTAGCGGGGGGGCCTGAGTATACGCAGTATTTT	CASSFDTRLAGGPEYTQYF
TRBV10-1	-	TRBJ1-3	-	TGCGCCAGCAGCCGAGCTCGGGGAAACACCATATATTTT	CASSRARGNTIYF
TRBV11-2	TRBD2	TRBJ2-7	-	TGTGCCAGCAGCCTGGGACTAGCGGCCAACTACGAGCAGTACTTC	CASSLGLAANYEQYF
TRBV6-5	-	TRBJ2-1	-	TGTGCCAGCAGTTACGGAAACGGGGGACTTGGTGAGCAGTTCTTC	CASSYGNGGLGEQFF
TRBV7-3	TRBD2	TRBJ2-5	-	TGTGCCAGCAGCTTATTTGGTCGGCGGGGGGGCCAAGAGACCCAGTACTTC	CASSLFGRRGGQETQYF
TRBV29-1	-	TRBJ2-1	-	TGCAGCGTTGAAGTGGGGACTGGGTTTTACTACAATGAGCAGTTCTTC	CSVEVGTGFYYNEQFF
TRBV6-5	-	TRBJ1-1	-	TGTGCCAGCAGTTACGGGGCAGGGGTGACTGAAGCTTTCTTT	CASSYGAGVTEAFF
TRBV2	-	TRBJ2-5	-	TGTGCCAGCAGCGCCGGGGTCCAAGAGACCCAGTACTTC	CASSAGVQETQYF
TRBV5-1	-	TRBJ2-7	once	TGCGCCAGCAGTCAGGGGCCCTACTACGAGCAGTACTTC	CASSQGPYYEQYF
TRBV9	TRBD1	TRBJ2-3	-	TGTGCCAGCAGCGTAGAGGGGGCTAGTACAGATACGCAGTATTTT	CASSVEGASTDTQYF
TRBV10-1	TRBD1	TRBJ1-1	-	TGCGCCAGCAGCCAGGACAGGGAGGACACTGAAGCTTTCTTT	CASSQDREDTEAFF
TRBV5-1	TRBD1	TRBJ2-2	-	TGCGCCAGCAGCCTGACAGGGAGCAACACCGGGGAGCTGTTTTTT	CASSLTGSNTGELFF
TRBV27	TRBD2	TRBJ2-7	-	TGTGCCAGCAGTACCTTAGCGGGGGGCATCTACGAGCAGTACTTC	CASSTLAGGIYEQYF
TRBV16	-	TRBJ1-2	-	TGTGCCAGCAGCCAAGGAGGGCAGAGGGACTATGGCTACACCTTC	CASSQGGQRDYGYTF
TRBV27	TRBD1	TRBJ2-5	-	TGTGCCAGCAGTTTATCCCCCTCGACAGGGGGCGAGACCCAGTACTTC	CASSLSPSTGGETQYF
TRBV11-2	-	TRBJ2-7	-	TGTGCCAGCAGCTCCTTGTACAAGGGGTACCTTACCTACGAGCAGTACTTC	CASSSLYKGYLTYEQYF
TRBV27	TRBD1	TRBJ2-7	-	TGTGCCAGCAGCCCGGGACAGCTCTACGAGCAGTACTTC	CASSPGQLYEQYF
TRBV5-4	TRBD1	TRBJ1-2	-	TGTGCCAGCGGGACAGGGGCGGATGGCTACACCTTC	CASGTGADGYTF
TRBV7-9	TRBD1	TRBJ1-2	-	TGTGCCAGCAGCTTGACAGGGCAAGGCTACACCTTC	CASSLTGQGYTF
TRBV18	TRBD1	TRBJ2-7	-	TGTGCCAGCTCACCGAGGCAGGGGACAGGCGAGCAGTACTTC	CASSPRQGTGEQYF
TRBV30	-	TRBJ1-6	-	TGTGCCTGGAAGGCGGGTACCGGTTCACCCCTCCACTTT	CAWKAGTGSPLHF
TRBV10-3	TRBD1	TRBJ1-4	-	TGTGCCACCGACAGGGGGCAATCGCCCGAAAAACTGTTTTTT	CATDRGQSPEKLFF